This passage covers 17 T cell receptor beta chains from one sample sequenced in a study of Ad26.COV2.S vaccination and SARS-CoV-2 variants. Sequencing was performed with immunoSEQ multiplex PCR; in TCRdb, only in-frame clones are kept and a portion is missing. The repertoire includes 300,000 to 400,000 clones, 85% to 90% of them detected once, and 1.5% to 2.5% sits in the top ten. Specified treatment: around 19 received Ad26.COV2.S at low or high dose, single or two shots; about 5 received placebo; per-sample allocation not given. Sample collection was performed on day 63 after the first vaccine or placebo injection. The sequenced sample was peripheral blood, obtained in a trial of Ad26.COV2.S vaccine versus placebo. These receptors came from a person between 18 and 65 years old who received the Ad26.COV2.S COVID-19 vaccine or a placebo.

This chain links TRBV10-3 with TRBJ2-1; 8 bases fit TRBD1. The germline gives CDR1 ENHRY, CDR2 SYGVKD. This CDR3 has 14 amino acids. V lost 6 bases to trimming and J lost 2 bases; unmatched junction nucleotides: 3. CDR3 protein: CAISLQGAYNEQFF. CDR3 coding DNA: TGTGCCATCAGCTTACAGGGGGCCTACAATGAGCAGTTCTTC.

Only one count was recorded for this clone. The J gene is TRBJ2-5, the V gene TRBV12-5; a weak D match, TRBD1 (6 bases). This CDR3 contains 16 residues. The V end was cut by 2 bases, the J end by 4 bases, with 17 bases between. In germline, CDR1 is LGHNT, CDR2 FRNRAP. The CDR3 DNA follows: TGTGCTAGTGGTTTGTTCCCGTACAGGGACCGAGAGACCCAGTACTTC. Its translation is CASGLFPYRDRETQYF.

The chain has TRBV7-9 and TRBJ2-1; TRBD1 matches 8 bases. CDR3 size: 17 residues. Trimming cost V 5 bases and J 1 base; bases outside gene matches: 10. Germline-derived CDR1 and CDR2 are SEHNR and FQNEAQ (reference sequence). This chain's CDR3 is CASSPSLGTGSYNEQFF. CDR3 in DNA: TGTGCCAGCAGCCCATCCCTAGGGACAGGATCCTACAATGAGCAGTTCTTC.

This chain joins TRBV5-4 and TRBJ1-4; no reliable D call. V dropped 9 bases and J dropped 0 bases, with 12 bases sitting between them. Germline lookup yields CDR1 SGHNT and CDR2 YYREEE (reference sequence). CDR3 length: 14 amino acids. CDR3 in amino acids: CATSSWATNEKLFF. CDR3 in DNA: TGTGCCACCTCTTCTTGGGCAACTAATGAAAAACTGTTTTTT.

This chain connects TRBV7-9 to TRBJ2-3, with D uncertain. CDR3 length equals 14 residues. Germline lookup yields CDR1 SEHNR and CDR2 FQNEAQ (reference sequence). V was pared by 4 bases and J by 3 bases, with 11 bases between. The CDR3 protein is CASSSGIGTDTQYF. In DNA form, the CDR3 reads TGTGCCAGCAGCTCCGGCATTGGGACAGATACGCAGTATTTT. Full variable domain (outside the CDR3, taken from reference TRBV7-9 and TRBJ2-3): DTGVSQNPRHKITKRGQNVTFRCDPISEHNRLYWYRQTLGQGPEFLTYFQNEAQLEKSRLLSDRFSAERPKGSFSTLEIQRTEQGDSAMYLCASSSGIGTDTQYFGPGTRLTVL.

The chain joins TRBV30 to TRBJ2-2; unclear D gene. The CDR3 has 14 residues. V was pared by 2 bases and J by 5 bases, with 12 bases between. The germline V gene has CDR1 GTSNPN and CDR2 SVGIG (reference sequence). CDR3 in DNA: TGTGCCTGGAGTAACAACTACTTGACCGGGGAGCTGTTTTTT. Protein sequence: CAWSNNYLTGELFF.

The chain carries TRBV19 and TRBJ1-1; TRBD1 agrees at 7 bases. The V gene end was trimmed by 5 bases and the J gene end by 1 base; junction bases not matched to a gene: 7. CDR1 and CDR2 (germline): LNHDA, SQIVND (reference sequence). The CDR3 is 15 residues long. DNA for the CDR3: TGTGCCAGTAGTTTCAGGACAGGACCGAACACTGAAGCTTTCTTT. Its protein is CASSFRTGPNTEAFF.

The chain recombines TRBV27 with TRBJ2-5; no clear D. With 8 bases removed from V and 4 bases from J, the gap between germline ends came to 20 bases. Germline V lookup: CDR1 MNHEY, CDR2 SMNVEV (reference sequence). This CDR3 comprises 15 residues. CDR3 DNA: TGTGCCAGCGGTAGTGGGATGCCTAGGAGAGAGACCCAGTACTTC. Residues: CASGSGMPRRETQYF.

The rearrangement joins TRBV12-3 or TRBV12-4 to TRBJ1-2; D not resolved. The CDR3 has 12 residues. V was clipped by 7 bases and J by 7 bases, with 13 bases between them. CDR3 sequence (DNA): TGTGCCAGCACCCTTTTGGGAGGTGGCTACACCTTC. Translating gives CASTLLGGGYTF.

The CDR3 DNA sequence: TGTGCCAGCTCACGGGACTATAGCGGGGGGGCCAATGAGCAGTTCTTC. This codes for CASSRDYSGGANEQFF. This chain links TRBV18 with TRBJ2-1; TRBD2 matches 11 bases. V dropped 4 bases and J dropped 6; count of bases not matched to a gene: 8. Germline V lookup: CDR1 KGHSH, CDR2 LQKENI. The CDR3 has 16 amino acids.

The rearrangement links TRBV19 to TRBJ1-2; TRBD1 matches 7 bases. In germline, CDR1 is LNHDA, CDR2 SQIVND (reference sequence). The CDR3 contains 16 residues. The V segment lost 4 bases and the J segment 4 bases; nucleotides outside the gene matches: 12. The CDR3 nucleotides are TGTGCCAGTAGTACACTGGACAGGTCGTCTGTCTATGGCTACACCTTC. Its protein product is CASSTLDRSSVYGYTF. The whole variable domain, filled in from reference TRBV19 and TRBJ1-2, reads DGGITQSPKYLFRKEGQNVTLSCEQNLNHDAMYWYRQDPGQGLRLIYYSQIVNDFQKGDIAEGYSVSREKKESFPLTVTSAQKNPTAFYLCASSTLDRSSVYGYTFGSGTRLTVV.

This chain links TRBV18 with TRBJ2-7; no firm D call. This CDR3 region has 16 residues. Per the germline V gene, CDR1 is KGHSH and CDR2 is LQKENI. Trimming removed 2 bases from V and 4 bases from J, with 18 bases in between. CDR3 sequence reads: CASSPGTRAESYEQYF. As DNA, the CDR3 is TGTGCCAGCTCACCAGGCACCCGGGCTGAGTCGTACGAGCAGTACTTC.

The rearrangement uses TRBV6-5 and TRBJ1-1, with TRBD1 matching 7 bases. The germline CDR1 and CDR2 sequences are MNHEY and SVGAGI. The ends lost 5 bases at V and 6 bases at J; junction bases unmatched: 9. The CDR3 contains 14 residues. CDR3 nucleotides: TGTGCCAGCAGTAACACGCCAGGGGGGGCTGAAGCTTTCTTT. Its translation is CASSNTPGGAEAFF.

The CDR3 DNA is TGTGCCAGCAGTTACTCGACCGCCAATTCACCCCTCCACTTT. As protein: CASSYSTANSPLHF. The rearrangement joins TRBV6-2 or TRBV6-3 to TRBJ1-6; D is unresolved. This CDR3 spans 14 amino acids. The germline V gene encodes CDR1 MNHEY and CDR2 SVGEGT. V lost 0 bases, J lost 7 bases, and 7 bases lay in between.

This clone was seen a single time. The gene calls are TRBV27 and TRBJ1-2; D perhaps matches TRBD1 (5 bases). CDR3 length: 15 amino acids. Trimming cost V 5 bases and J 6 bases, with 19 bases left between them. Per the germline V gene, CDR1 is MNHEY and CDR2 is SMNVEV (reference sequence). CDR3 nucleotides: TGTGCCAGCAGTAAAACAGGCCTCGGCAACCATGGCTACACCTTC. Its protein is CASSKTGLGNHGYTF.

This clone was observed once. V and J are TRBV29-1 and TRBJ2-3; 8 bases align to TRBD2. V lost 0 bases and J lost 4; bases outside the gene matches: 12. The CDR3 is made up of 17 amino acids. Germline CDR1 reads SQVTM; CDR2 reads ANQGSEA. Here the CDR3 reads CSVEENQRGGSSDTQYF. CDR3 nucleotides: TGCAGCGTTGAAGAAAACCAACGGGGGGGCTCATCAGATACGCAGTATTTT.

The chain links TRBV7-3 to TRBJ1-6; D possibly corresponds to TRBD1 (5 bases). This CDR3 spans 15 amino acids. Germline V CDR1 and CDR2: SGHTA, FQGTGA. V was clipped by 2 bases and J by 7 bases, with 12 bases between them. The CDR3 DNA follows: TGTGCCAGCAGCTTATGTGGGGGACCCAATTCACCCCTCCACTTT. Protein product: CASSLCGGPNSPLHF.